The 9 T cell receptor beta chains presented below share a single source sample, sequenced in a study of technical replicates of blood from a handful of donors. Generated by immunoSEQ multiplex PCR, the TCRdb table keeps only in-frame clones and is missing some. There are 65,000 to 80,000 clones in the sample; almost 99% occur only once, and approximately 0.2% lies in the top ten. Sequencing input: T cells isolated from PBMCs. The receptors originated from a human donor in good health.

The J gene is TRBJ2-1, the V gene TRBV5-1; TRBD2 agrees at 12 bases. The trim removed 3 bases at V and 3 bases at J, leaving 7 bases unmatched. Germline V gene sequence: CDR1 SGHRS, CDR2 YFSETQ. The CDR3 consists of 17 residues. CDR3 DNA: TGCGCCAGCAGCTCGGATAGACTAGCGGGGGTCTACAATGAGCAGTTCTTC. Translating gives CASSSDRLAGVYNEQFF.

The chain is built from TRBV5-6 and TRBJ1-1; the match to TRBD1 covers 8 bases. The CDR3 runs to 15 residues. Germline V CDR1 and CDR2: SGHDT, YYEEEE. Trimming removed 4 bases from V and 6 bases from J; junction bases left unmatched: 11. The CDR3 spells CASSPRDRPVAEAFF. The CDR3 nucleotides are TGTGCCAGCAGCCCTAGGGACAGGCCTGTCGCTGAAGCTTTCTTT.

This clone was observed once. The V gene is TRBV19, the J gene TRBJ1-1, with unresolved D. Looked up from germline, CDR1 is LNHDA and CDR2 is SQIVND (reference sequence). The CDR3 spans 12 residues. V was cut by 4 bases and J by 1 base, with 4 bases left in between. Written as DNA, the CDR3 is TGTGCCAGTAGTACAGGGAACACTGAAGCTTTCTTT. Its protein is CASSTGNTEAFF.

The gene calls are TRBV9 and TRBJ1-5; D perhaps matches TRBD1 (6 bases). There are 13 residues in the CDR3. In germline, CDR1 is SGDLS, CDR2 YYNGEE. Trimming pared 3 bases from V and 2 bases from J, leaving 6 bases between. CDR3 loop: CASSGQGNQPQHF. DNA for the CDR3: TGTGCCAGCAGCGGACAGGGCAATCAGCCCCAGCATTTT. Complete variable domain (other parts from reference TRBV9 and TRBJ1-5): DSGVTQTPKHLITATGQRVTLRCSPRSGDLSVYWYQQSLDQGLQFLIQYYNGEERAKGNILERFSAQQFPDLHSELNLSSLELGDSALYFCASSGQGNQPQHFGDGTRLSIL.

The V and J genes are TRBV2 and TRBJ2-7; TRBD2 matches 8 bases. CDR1 is SNHLY and CDR2 is FYNNEI in the germline V gene. The J segment lost 4 bases and the V segment lost 9 bases, leaving 8 bases of the junction unmatched. CDR3 size: 13 residues. Written as DNA, the CDR3 is TGTGCCAGTAGCGGGACCCGGGGGTACGAGCAGTACTTC. Protein sequence: CASSGTRGYEQYF.

J is TRBJ2-7 and V is TRBV5-6; 9 nucleotides align to TRBD1. This CDR3 is built from 15 residues. CDR1 SGHDT and CDR2 YYEEEE come from the germline V gene. J lost 2 bases, V lost 2 bases, and 5 bases had no gene match. The CDR3 protein is CASSFRDRAAYEQYF. Written as DNA, the CDR3 is TGTGCCAGCAGCTTTCGGGACAGGGCTGCCTACGAGCAGTACTTC.

V is TRBV6-1 and J is TRBJ2-2, with D uncertain. The CDR3 extends over 13 amino acids. V shed 6 bases and J shed 5 bases, with 10 bases lying between them. Per the germline V gene, CDR1 is MNHNS and CDR2 is SASEGT. The CDR3 spells CASSVSGTGELFF. In DNA form, the CDR3 reads TGTGCCAGCAGCGTATCAGGTACCGGGGAGCTGTTTTTT.

A single count supports this clone. This chain connects TRBV7-8 to TRBJ1-1; D call uncertain. This CDR3 spans 13 amino acids. Germline CDR1 is SGHVS and CDR2 is FQNEAQ. Trimming took 2 bases from V and 1 from J, leaving 5 bases between them. The CDR3 protein is CASSLSGNTEAFF. The CDR3 bases are TGTGCCAGCAGCTTATCAGGGAACACTGAAGCTTTCTTT.

The chain carries TRBV7-3 and TRBJ1-2, with D possibly being TRBD1 (6 bases). The CDR3 sequence is 13 residues long. V was shortened by 5 bases and J by 8 bases, with 15 bases between the two germline ends. Germline CDR1 reads SGHTA; CDR2 reads FQGTGA. The CDR3 nucleotides are TGTGCCAGCAGCCCAAGTACAGGGACAGGCTACACCTTC. This codes for CASSPSTGTGYTF.